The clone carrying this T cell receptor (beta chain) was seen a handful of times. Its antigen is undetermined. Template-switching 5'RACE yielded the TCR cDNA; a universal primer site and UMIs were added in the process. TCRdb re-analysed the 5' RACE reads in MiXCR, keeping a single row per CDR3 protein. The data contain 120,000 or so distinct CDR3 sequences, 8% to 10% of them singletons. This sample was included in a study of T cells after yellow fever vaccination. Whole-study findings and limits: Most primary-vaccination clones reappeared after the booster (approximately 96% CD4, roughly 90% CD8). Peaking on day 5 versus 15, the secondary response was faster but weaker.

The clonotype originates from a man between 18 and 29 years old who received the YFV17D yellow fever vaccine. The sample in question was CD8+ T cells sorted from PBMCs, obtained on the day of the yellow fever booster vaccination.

The CDR3 nucleotides are TGTGCCAGTACCCTCACTAGCACAGATACGCAGTATTTT. It encodes CASTLTSTDTQYF. V usage is TRBV19 and J usage is TRBJ2-3, with unresolved D. Germline-derived CDR1 and CDR2 are LNHDA and SQIVND (reference sequence). The V gene lost 7 bases and the J gene lost 0 bases, with 8 bases spanning the gap. The CDR3 loop spans 13 amino acids.